This TCR beta chain was identified in a study of blood T cell repertoires in COVID-19. Study summary: In each case, the material was cDNA or gDNA derived from T cells, B-cell-depleted T cells, or PBMCs.

Profiled with immunoSEQ multiplex PCR; TCRdb holds only in-frame clones, not every one. In the table there are a few hundred thousand clones, roughly 90% of which are singletons. V lost 0 bases, J lost 7 bases, and 4 bases lay in between. Germline CDR1 SGHDN, CDR2 FVKESK. The length of the CDR3 is 12 residues. The TCR comes from a man aged 40-50 years with acute or convalescent COVID-19. The chain has TRBV14 and TRBJ2-1; D remains ambiguous. The sequenced sample was peripheral blood. The chain's CDR3 is CASSQERNEQFF. Written as DNA, the CDR3 is TGTGCCAGCAGCCAAGAGCGGAATGAGCAGTTCTTC.